This paragraph covers one T cell receptor (beta chain) sequence. Antigen unknown. This sample stems from a study of T cells after yellow fever vaccination. Looking at the study overall: The authors prepared low-cell-number fractions using SMART-Seq v4 Ultra Low Input.

The germline CDR1 and CDR2 sequences are KGHSH and LQKENI. The CDR3 loop spans 13 amino acids. J lost 9 bases, V lost 3 bases, and 5 bases had no gene match. They built TCR cDNA with 5'RACE template switching, a step that put in a universal primer site and UMIs. TCRdb recomputed calls from the 5' RACE reads with MiXCR, one row per CDR3 protein. The data hold approximately 550,000 distinct CDR3 sequences, with roughly 13% observed a single time. Overall study findings and caveats: Few clonotypes appeared in both CD4 and CD8 compartments. Clones that expanded after primary vaccination mostly reappeared after the booster (roughly 95% CD4, about 89% CD8).

The TCR sequence derives from a man aged 25 to 40 who received the YFV17D yellow fever vaccine. Sequenced here: PBMCs, sampled on the day of the yellow fever booster vaccination. The chain recombines TRBV18 with TRBJ2-1, with 7 positions matching TRBD1. The CDR3 reads CASSPDRVREQFF. The CDR3 nucleotides are TGTGCCAGCTCACCTGACAGGGTCCGTGAGCAGTTCTTC.